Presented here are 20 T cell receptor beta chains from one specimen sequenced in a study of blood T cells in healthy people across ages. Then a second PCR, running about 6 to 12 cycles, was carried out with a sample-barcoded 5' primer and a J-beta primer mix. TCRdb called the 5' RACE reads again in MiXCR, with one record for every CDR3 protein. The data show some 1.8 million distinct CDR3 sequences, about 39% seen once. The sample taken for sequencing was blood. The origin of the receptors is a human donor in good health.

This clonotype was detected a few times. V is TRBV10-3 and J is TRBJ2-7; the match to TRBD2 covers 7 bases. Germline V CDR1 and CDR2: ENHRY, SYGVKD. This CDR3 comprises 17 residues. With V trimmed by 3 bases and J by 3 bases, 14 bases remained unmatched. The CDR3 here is CAISEKKPGLNRYEQYF. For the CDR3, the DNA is TGTGCCATCAGTGAAAAAAAACCGGGACTAAACCGCTACGAGCAGTACTTC.

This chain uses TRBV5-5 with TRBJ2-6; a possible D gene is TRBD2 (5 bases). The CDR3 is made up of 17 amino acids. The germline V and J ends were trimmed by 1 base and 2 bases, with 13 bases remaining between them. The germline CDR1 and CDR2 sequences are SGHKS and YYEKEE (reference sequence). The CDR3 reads CASSLWVGGTGANVLTF. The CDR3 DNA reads TGTGCCAGCAGCTTGTGGGTAGGAGGTACTGGGGCCAACGTCCTGACTTTC.

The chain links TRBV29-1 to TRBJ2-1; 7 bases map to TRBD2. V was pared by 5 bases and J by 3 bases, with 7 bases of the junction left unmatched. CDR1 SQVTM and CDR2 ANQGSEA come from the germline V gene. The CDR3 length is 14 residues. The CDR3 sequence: CSVLGLDLYNEQFF. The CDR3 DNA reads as TGCAGCGTTCTCGGACTAGATCTCTACAATGAGCAGTTCTTC.

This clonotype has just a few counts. The CDR3 DNA sequence: TGTGCCAGCAGACCGTCCGGGGGGGACAATGAGCAGTTCTTC. It encodes CASRPSGGDNEQFF. The V and J genes are TRBV6-5 and TRBJ2-1; 8 bases agree with TRBD2. After removal of 6 bases from V and 5 bases from J, the junction contained 6 bases not matched to a gene. Germline V gene sequence: CDR1 MNHEY, CDR2 SVGAGI. This CDR3 region has 14 residues.

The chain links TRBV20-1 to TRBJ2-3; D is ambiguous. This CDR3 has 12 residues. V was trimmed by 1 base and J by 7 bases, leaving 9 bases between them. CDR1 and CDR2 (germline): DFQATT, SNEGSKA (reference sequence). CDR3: CSARAHDNTQYF. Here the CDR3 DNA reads TGCAGTGCTAGAGCTCATGATAATACGCAGTATTTT.

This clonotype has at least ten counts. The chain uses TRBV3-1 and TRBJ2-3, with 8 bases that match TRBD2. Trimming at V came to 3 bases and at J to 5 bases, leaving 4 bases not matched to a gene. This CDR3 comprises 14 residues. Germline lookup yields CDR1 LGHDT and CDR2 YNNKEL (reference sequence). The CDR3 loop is CASSHATSGDTQYF. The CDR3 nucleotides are TGTGCCAGCAGCCATGCAACTAGCGGAGATACGCAGTATTTT.

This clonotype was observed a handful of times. The CDR3 DNA is TGTGCCAGCAGCTCGCCGCTTTACACGGAACAGTTCTTC. Protein: CASSSPLYTEQFF. V usage is TRBV7-9 and J usage is TRBJ2-1; D not resolved. Looked up from germline, CDR1 is SEHNR and CDR2 is FQNEAQ (reference sequence). V dropped 4 bases and J dropped 13 bases, with 17 bases sitting between them. The CDR3 is 13 residues long. Looking up the rest from reference TRBV7-9 and TRBJ2-1 gives the full variable domain: DTGVSQNPRHKITKRGQNVTFRCDPISEHNRLYWYRQTLGQGPEFLTYFQNEAQLEKSRLLSDRFSAERPKGSFSTLEIQRTEQGDSAMYLCASSSPLYTEQFFGPGTRLTVL.

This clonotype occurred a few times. The CDR3 DNA sequence: TGTGCCAGCAGCTGGACAGGGGATATTTCACCCCTCCACTTT. Translation gives CASSWTGDISPLHF. The chain uses TRBV7-9 and TRBJ1-6, with 9 bases matching TRBD1. CDR3 size: 14 residues. Trimming cost V 4 bases and J 9 bases; bases outside gene matches: 4. CDR1 is SEHNR, CDR2 FQNEAQ, per germline (reference sequence).

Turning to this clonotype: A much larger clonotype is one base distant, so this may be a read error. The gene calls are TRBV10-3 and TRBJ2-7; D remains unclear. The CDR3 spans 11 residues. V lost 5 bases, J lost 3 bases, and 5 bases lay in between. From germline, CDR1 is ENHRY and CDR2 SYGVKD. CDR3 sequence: CAISTYYEQYF. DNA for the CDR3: TGTGCCATCAGTACCTACTACGAGCAGTACTTC.

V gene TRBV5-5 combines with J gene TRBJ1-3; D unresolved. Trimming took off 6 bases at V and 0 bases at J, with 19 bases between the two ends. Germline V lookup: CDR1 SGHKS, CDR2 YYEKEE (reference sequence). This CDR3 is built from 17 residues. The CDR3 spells CASNPTVVAYSGNTIYF. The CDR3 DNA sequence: TGTGCCAGCAACCCCACGGTCGTGGCTTACTCTGGAAACACCATATATTTT.

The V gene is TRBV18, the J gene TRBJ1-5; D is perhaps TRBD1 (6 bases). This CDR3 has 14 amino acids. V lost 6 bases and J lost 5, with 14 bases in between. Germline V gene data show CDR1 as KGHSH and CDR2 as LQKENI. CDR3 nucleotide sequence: TGTGCCAGCTCTGTGGGGGGGCGCCATCAGCCCCAGCATTTT. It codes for CASSVGGRHQPQHF.

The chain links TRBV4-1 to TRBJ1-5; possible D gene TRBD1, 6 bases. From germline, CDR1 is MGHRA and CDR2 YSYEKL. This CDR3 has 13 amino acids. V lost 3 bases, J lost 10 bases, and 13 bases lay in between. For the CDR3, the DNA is TGCGCCAGCAGCCAGAGGCAGGGGTACCCCCAGCATTTT. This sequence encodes CASSQRQGYPQHF.

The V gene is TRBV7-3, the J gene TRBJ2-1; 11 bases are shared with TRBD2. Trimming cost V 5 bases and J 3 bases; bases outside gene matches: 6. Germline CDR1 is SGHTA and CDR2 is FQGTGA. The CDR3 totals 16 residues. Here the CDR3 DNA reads TGTGCCAGCAGCCCAATAGCGGGGGGGTTCTACAATGAGCAGTTCTTC. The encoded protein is CASSPIAGGFYNEQFF.

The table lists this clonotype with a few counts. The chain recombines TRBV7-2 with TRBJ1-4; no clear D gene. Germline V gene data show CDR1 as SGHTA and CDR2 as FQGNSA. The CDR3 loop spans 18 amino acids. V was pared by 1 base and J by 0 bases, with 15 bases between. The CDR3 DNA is TGTGCCAGCAGCTTAGGAGGGTTCCTCTACTCAACTAATGAAAAACTGTTTTTT. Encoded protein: CASSLGGFLYSTNEKLFF.

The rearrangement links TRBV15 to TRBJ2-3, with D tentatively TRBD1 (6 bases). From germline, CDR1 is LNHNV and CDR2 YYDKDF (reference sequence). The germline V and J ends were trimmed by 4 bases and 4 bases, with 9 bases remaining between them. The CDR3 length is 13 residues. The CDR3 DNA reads TGTGCCACCAGCATAGGGACACCAGATACGCAGTATTTT. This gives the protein CATSIGTPDTQYF.

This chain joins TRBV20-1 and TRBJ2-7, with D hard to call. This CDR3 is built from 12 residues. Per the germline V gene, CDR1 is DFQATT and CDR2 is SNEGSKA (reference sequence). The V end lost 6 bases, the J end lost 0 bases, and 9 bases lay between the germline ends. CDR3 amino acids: CSAQPDSYEQYF. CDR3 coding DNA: TGCAGTGCCCAGCCGGACTCCTACGAGCAGTACTTC.

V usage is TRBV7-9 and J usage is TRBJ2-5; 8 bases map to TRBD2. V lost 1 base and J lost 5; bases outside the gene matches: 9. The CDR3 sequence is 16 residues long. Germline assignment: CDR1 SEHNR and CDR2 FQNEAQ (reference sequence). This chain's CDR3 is CASSLESRAGEETQYF. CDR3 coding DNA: TGTGCCAGCAGCTTAGAAAGCCGAGCGGGGGAGGAGACCCAGTACTTC.

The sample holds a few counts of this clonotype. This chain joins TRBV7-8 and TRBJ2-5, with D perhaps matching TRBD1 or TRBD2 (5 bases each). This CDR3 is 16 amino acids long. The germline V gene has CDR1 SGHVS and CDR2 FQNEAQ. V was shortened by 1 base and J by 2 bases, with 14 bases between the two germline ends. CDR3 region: CASSLDWGFWQETQYF. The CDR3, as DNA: TGTGCCAGCAGCTTAGATTGGGGGTTTTGGCAAGAGACCCAGTACTTC.

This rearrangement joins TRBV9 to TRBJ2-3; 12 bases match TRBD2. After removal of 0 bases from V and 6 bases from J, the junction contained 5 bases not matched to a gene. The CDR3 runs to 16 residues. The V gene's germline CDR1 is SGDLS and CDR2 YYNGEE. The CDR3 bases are TGTGCCAGCAGCGTAGTTCCTAGCGGGGGGGAGGATACGCAGTATTTT. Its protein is CASSVVPSGGEDTQYF.

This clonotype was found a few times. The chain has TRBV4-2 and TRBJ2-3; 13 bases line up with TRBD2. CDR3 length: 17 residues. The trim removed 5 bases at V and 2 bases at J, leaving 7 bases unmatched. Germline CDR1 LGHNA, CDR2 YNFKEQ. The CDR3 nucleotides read TGTGCCAGCAGCACGTCCGGGACTAGCGGGGTCACAGATACGCAGTATTTT. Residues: CASSTSGTSGVTDTQYF.